The text below deals with one TCR beta chain. Antigen: not known. The source of the sample is a study of graft-versus-host responses after intestinal transplantation. Across the study: Anti-thymocyte globulin induction was given to all recipients, followed by tacrolimus and steroids for roughly 3 years. Findings and limits, study-wide: When patients had graft-donor T cell macrochimerism, their allografts held high graft-versus-host to host-versus-graft clonal ratios. Among recipient marrow samples, GvH clones were found; some appeared first in ileum or blood. Among circulating GvH clones, peak levels were associated with early post-transplant declines in HvG clones.

The germline V gene has CDR1 KGHSH and CDR2 LQKENI. The CDR3 has 15 residues. V lost 3 bases, J lost 5 bases, and 2 bases stayed unmatched. The repertoire was sequenced with immunoSEQ multiplex PCR; TCRdb's copy has only in-frame clones and lacks some. Of tens of thousands of clones listed, roughly nine tenths are singletons. The TCR originated in a human donor who was the organ donor for an intestinal transplant. This chain joins TRBV18 and TRBJ2-1; 12 nucleotides match TRBD2. The sequences come from unstimulated CD4+ T cells sorted from spleen or lymph node cells, collected before transplant. CDR3 DNA sequence: TGTGCCAGCTCACCTCTAGCGGGAGGGGACAATGAGCAGTTCTTC. It codes for CASSPLAGGDNEQFF.